This T cell receptor (beta chain) emerged from a study of beta chain features in type 1 diabetes. At the level of the study: Over all samples combined, more than 90,000,000 sorted cells were examined.

Study-level findings and limits: Within patients, naive, central memory and Treg TCRB repertoires seemed more similar than within healthy donors. Type 1 diabetes patients showed fewer insertions and more deletions at VDJ junctions. Type 1 diabetes patients showed a moderate but significant shortening of TCRB CDR3s in all four CD4+ subsets.

V was trimmed by 4 bases and J by 5 bases, leaving 18 bases between them. The length of the CDR3 is 15 residues. The V gene's germline CDR1 is SGHNT and CDR2 YYREEE (reference sequence). Cell sorting via CD45RO/CCR7/CD25/CD127/CD95/CD27 was performed to obtain CD4+ naive, central memory, regulatory and stem cell-like memory cells. As every portion of the isolated RNA was reverse transcribed, the sequencing read expressed TCRB transcripts. The method was immunoSEQ multiplex PCR; TCRdb's version includes in-frame clones alone and lacks a portion of them. The repertoire consists of about 280,000 clones, with about 15% occurring once and the leading ten covering less than 0.02%. About this clone: Its antigen is not identified.

The sequencing sample was made of naive CD4+ T cells from blood. The receptor was isolated from a man between 18 and 29 years old with type 1 diabetes. This sequence joins TRBV5-4 and TRBJ2-5; tentatively, D is TRBD1 (6 bases). CDR3 nucleotides: TGTGCCAGCAGCGTCGGTAGGAAGGGGGTTGAGACCCAGTACTTC. The encoded protein is CASSVGRKGVETQYF.